A selection of T cell receptor beta chains follows, all from one sample in a study of neurological immune-mediated disorders. TCRdb re-derived calls from the 5' RACE reads in MiXCR, one entry per CDR3 protein. The sample gives 120,000 or so distinct CDR3 sequences, around 3% of which show up once; 1% to 1.5% is in the top ten. Material for sequencing was PBMCs. The receptors derive from a woman aged 25 to 39 with multiple sclerosis. Each CDR3 is given with its conserved first and last residue. A D gene is named only where the DNA matches it firmly.

TRBD2 | 15 | TRBJ2-5 | TRBV12-3/TRBV12-4 | CASGGGLAGVETQYF
. | 15 | TRBJ2-3 | TRBV7-2 | CASSLIQPSTDTQYF
. | 15 | TRBJ2-1 | TRBV11-2 | CASSLISRFRNEQFF
. | 17 | TRBJ2-1 | TRBV5-1 | CASSLAPVSIAYNEQFF
. | 17 | TRBJ2-1 | TRBV20-1 | CSARDPLSTGKGNEQFF
TRBD1 | 20 | TRBJ2-2 | TRBV20-1 | CSARPTWRTGKRLNTGELFF
. | 13 | TRBJ2-7 | TRBV6-5 | CASGPGITYEQYF
. | 12 | TRBJ1-4 | TRBV29-1 | CSVGLGVEKLFF
TRBD1 | 12 | TRBJ2-7 | TRBV29-1 | CSAKDRTYEQYF
. | 15 | TRBJ1-2 | TRBV27 | CASTFLGEEGNGYTF
. | 13 | TRBJ2-2 | TRBV7-7 | CASSTRQNGELFF
. | 13 | TRBJ2-3 | TRBV20-1 | CSASASAGDTQYF
. | 14 | TRBJ1-5 | TRBV3-1 | CASSQGTGKESQHF
TRBD2 | 14 | TRBJ2-4 | TRBV5-1 | CASSHSGGENIQYF
. | 13 | TRBJ2-5 | TRBV9 | CASSVDGRESKYF
TRBD2 | 15 | TRBJ2-1 | TRBV7-2 | CASSLTSGGYNEQFF
TRBD2 | 15 | TRBJ2-5 | TRBV20-1 | CSARARLADQETQYF
TRBD1 | 14 | TRBJ1-2 | TRBV5-6 | CASSGTGVAYGYTF
TRBD1 | 14 | TRBJ2-2 | TRBV19 | CASSLRQGTGELFF
. | 14 | TRBJ2-5 | TRBV7-9 | CASSPTGVEETQYF
. | 13 | TRBJ1-1 | TRBV20-1 | CSASKEGLGEAFF
. | 13 | TRBJ1-1 | TRBV7-9 | CASSSILNTEAFF
TRBD1 | 18 | TRBJ2-6 | TRBV7-2 | CASSLVAGGNSGANVLTF
TRBD2 | 14 | TRBJ2-1 | TRBV5-1 | CASRTSGRDNEQFF
TRBD1 | 15 | TRBJ1-1 | TRBV10-3 | CAIAGTGVIGTEAFF
TRBD1 | 17 | TRBJ2-1 | TRBV20-1 | CSAPGQGASSSYNEQFF
. | 16 | TRBJ1-6 | TRBV5-1 | CASSSTAATGSSPLHF
. | 15 | TRBJ2-2 | TRBV29-1 | CSAVGMGRETGELFF
. | 15 | TRBJ2-3 | TRBV20-1 | CSATQGGASTDTQYF
. | 15 | TRBJ2-2 | TRBV5-1 | CASSVMGGNTGELFF
. | 11 | TRBJ1-2 | TRBV12-3/TRBV12-4 | CASSKNYGYTF
. | 14 | TRBJ1-1 | TRBV12-3/TRBV12-4 | CASSAQFSGTEAFF
. | 15 | TRBJ2-7 | TRBV4-1 | CASSQDLAEFYEQYF
. | 15 | TRBJ2-1 | TRBV7-8 | CATQRRESGRNEQFF